These 17 T cell receptor beta chains were all obtained from the same sample, sequenced in a study of cytomegalovirus exposure and HLA in healthy donors. PCR was performed using 60 Vbeta and 13 Jbeta primers. Sequenced by immunoSEQ multiplex PCR; TCRdb stores in-frame clones only, minus some. There are around 90,000 clones in the sample; roughly 86% occur only once, and around a tenth lies in the top ten. Sequenced input: PBMCs. These receptors all come from a man aged 30 to 39 in good health and CMV-seropositive.

CDR3 sequence: CASSQDGQLSSGANVLTF. The CDR3 DNA sequence: TGTGCCAGCAGCCAAGACGGACAGTTAAGCTCTGGGGCCAACGTCCTGACTTTC. The V and J genes are TRBV4-2 and TRBJ2-6, with D tentatively TRBD1 (6 bases). This CDR3 contains 18 residues. The germline V gene has CDR1 LGHNA and CDR2 YNFKEQ. The ends were cut back, 0 bases at V and 0 bases at J, with 12 bases in the middle.

The chain combines TRBV28 with TRBJ2-2; 7 positions agree with TRBD2. There are 16 residues in the CDR3. Per germline, CDR1 MDHEN and CDR2 SYDVKM. With V trimmed by 3 bases and J by 7 bases, 11 bases remained unmatched. CDR3 loop: CASSLGLADGDGELFF. CDR3 nucleotide sequence: TGTGCCAGCAGTTTGGGCCTAGCGGATGGGGACGGGGAGCTGTTTTTT.

V gene TRBV4-2 combines with J gene TRBJ2-2; 8 bases align to TRBD2. There are 17 residues in the CDR3. Germline values: CDR1 LGHNA, CDR2 YNFKEQ. Germline trimming cut 2 bases from V and 3 bases from J; bases unmatched to any gene: 8. Here the CDR3 DNA reads TGTGCCAGCAGCCAAAATACCGGGACTAGGCACACCGGGGAGCTGTTTTTT. Translating gives CASSQNTGTRHTGELFF.

The V gene is TRBV7-9, the J gene TRBJ2-1; D uncertain. V was clipped by 5 bases and J by 2 bases, with 13 bases between them. Looked up from germline, CDR1 is SEHNR and CDR2 is FQNEAQ (reference sequence). This CDR3 is 15 amino acids long. The CDR3 sequence: CASSGVAWPYNEQFF. In DNA, the CDR3 is TGTGCCAGCAGCGGTGTTGCCTGGCCCTACAATGAGCAGTTCTTC.

J is TRBJ1-1 and V is TRBV7-9; TRBD1 aligns across 8 bases. Germline trimming cut 2 bases from V and 0 bases from J; bases unmatched to any gene: 5. CDR1 and CDR2 (germline): SEHNR, FQNEAQ (reference sequence). The CDR3 is 16 residues long. CDR3 loop: CASSLLPGQVNTEAFF. Written as DNA, the CDR3 is TGTGCCAGCAGCTTACTGCCGGGACAGGTGAACACTGAAGCTTTCTTT.

CDR3 in DNA: TGTGCCAGCAGCGCGGACTCCTACGAGCAGTACTTC. It is translated as CASSADSYEQYF. The chain employs TRBV5-4 and TRBJ2-7, with D unresolved. Trimming took 4 bases from V and 0 from J, leaving 5 bases between them. CDR3 length: 12 amino acids. Per the germline V gene, CDR1 is SGHNT and CDR2 is YYREEE (reference sequence). The variable domain in full, with the rest retrieved from reference TRBV5-4 and TRBJ2-7, is ETGVTQSPTHLIKTRGQQVTLRCSSQSGHNTVSWYQQALGQGPQFIFQYYREEENGRGNFPPRFSGLQFPNYSSELNVNALELDDSALYLCASSADSYEQYFGPGTRLTVT.

The table lists this clone with a count of one. The chain is built from TRBV5-1 and TRBJ2-1; D is ambiguous. Germline V CDR1 and CDR2: SGHRS, YFSETQ. The CDR3 loop spans 13 amino acids. The germline V and J ends were trimmed by 2 bases and 7 bases, with 10 bases remaining between them. The chain's CDR3 is CASSFGGWNEQFF. The DNA for the CDR3 is TGCGCCAGCAGCTTCGGCGGCTGGAATGAGCAGTTCTTC.

This chain connects TRBV5-1 to TRBJ2-7, with TRBD1 matching 7 bases. Germline CDR1 and CDR2: SGHRS and YFSETQ. This CDR3 region has 14 residues. V gave up 4 bases and J gave up 4 bases; unmatched junction bases: 8. The DNA of the CDR3 is TGCGCCAGCAGCCCAGGGGACAGCTATTACGAGCAGTACTTC. It is translated as CASSPGDSYYEQYF.

The chain combines TRBV5-4 with TRBJ2-3, with D unclear. CDR1 and CDR2 from the germline V gene are SGHNT and YYREEE (reference sequence). The CDR3 is 14 residues long. Trimming cost V 1 base and J 0 bases, with 6 bases left between them. This chain's CDR3 is CASSLKSSTDTQYF. The CDR3 DNA is TGTGCCAGCAGCTTGAAGAGTAGCACAGATACGCAGTATTTT.

The genes are TRBV19 and TRBJ2-1, with 10 positions matching TRBD2. The CDR3 is 18 amino acids. Trimming removed 0 bases from V and 5 bases from J; junction bases left unmatched: 10. CDR1 and CDR2 from the germline V gene are LNHDA and SQIVND (reference sequence). CDR3 nucleotide sequence: TGTGCCAGTAGTATAGATCCTAGGCTAGCGGGAGTCCACAATGAGCAGTTCTTC. Its translation: CASSIDPRLAGVHNEQFF.

The chain employs TRBV6-5 and TRBJ2-5; no clear D. The J call may be wrong; the DNA end is better matched by TRBJ2-7. Germline-derived CDR1 and CDR2 are MNHEY and SVGAGI. This CDR3 has 16 residues. The CDR3, as DNA: TGTGCCAGCAGTTACAACGTCGCCCATAGCTCCTACGAGCAGTACTTC. This gives the protein CASSYNVAHSSYEQYF.

The chain joins TRBV15 to TRBJ1-6; TRBD1 might be the D (6 bases). The V gene lost 5 bases and the J gene lost 2 bases, with 10 bases spanning the gap. The CDR3 consists of 15 residues. Germline loops: CDR1 LNHNV, CDR2 YYDKDF (reference sequence). The CDR3 coding sequence is TGTGCCACCAGCGGAGGACAGACCTATAATTCACCCCTCCACTTT. It specifies CATSGGQTYNSPLHF.

The sample holds a few counts of this clone. This rearrangement joins TRBV18 to TRBJ2-2; D ambiguous. The CDR3 consists of 14 residues. Looked up from germline, CDR1 is KGHSH and CDR2 is LQKENI. With 4 bases removed from V and 3 bases from J, the gap between germline ends came to 9 bases. Here the CDR3 reads CASSRSRDTGELFF. In DNA, the CDR3 is TGTGCCAGCTCACGATCTAGAGACACCGGGGAGCTGTTTTTT.

This sequence joins TRBV4-2 and TRBJ2-7; D is perhaps TRBD1 (6 bases). V shed 0 bases and J shed 3 bases, with 12 bases lying between them. CDR3 size: 15 residues. The germline V gene has CDR1 LGHNA and CDR2 YNFKEQ. The CDR3 here is CASSQDQRTDYEQYF. In nucleotides, the CDR3 is TGTGCCAGCAGCCAAGATCAAAGGACAGACTACGAGCAGTACTTC.

The rearrangement links TRBV27 to TRBJ2-2; D might be TRBD2 (7 bases). Germline CDR1 reads MNHEY; CDR2 reads SMNVEV (reference sequence). V lost 7 bases to trimming and J lost 0 bases, with 15 bases between them. The CDR3 is 16 residues long. The CDR3 nucleotides are TGTGCCAGCACGATGCGGGGGCCGGCGAACACCGGGGAGCTGTTTTTT. Amino acids: CASTMRGPANTGELFF.

The V gene is TRBV13, the J gene TRBJ2-3; maybe TRBD2 (5 bases). The CDR3 totals 12 residues. Trimming stripped 6 bases from V and 6 bases from J, with 10 bases between. Germline lookup yields CDR1 PRHDT and CDR2 FYEKMQ (reference sequence). The chain's CDR3 is CASSFIADTQYF. In DNA, the CDR3 is TGTGCCAGCAGTTTTATAGCGGATACGCAGTATTTT.

The chain carries TRBV19 and TRBJ1-5; TRBD1 agrees at 7 bases. Germline CDR1 reads LNHDA; CDR2 reads SQIVND (reference sequence). V was clipped by 5 bases and J by 5 bases; unmatched bases: 3. The CDR3 is made up of 13 amino acids. The CDR3 sequence: CASSGDRDQPQHF. CDR3 sequence (DNA): TGTGCCAGTAGTGGAGACAGGGATCAGCCCCAGCATTTT.